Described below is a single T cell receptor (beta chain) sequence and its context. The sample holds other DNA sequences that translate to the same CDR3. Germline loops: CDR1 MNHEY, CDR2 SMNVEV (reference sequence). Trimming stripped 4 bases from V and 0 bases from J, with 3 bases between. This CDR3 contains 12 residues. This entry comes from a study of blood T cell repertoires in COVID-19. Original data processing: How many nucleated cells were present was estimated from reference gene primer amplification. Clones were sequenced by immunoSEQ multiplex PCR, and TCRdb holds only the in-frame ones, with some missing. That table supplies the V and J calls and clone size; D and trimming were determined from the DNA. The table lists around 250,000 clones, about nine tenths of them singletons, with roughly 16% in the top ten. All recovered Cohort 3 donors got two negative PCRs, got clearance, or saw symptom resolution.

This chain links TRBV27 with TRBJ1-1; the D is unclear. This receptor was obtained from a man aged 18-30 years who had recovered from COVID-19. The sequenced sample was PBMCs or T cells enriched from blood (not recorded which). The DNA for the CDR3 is TGTGCCAGCAGTTCTATGAACACTGAAGCTTTCTTT. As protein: CASSSMNTEAFF.